The clone carrying this T cell receptor beta chain was seen more than once but under ten times. Its antigen is still unknown. The investigators reverse transcribed all of the isolated RNA, so they sequenced expressed TCRB transcripts. There were around 3.5 million reads on average in the naive, central memory and regulatory T cell samples. Clones were sequenced by immunoSEQ multiplex PCR, and TCRdb holds only the in-frame ones, with some missing. The sample contains some 410,000 clones, around 10% of which appear only once. The data were obtained in a study of beta chain features in type 1 diabetes. Study-level background: Patients and healthy donors were similar in age, gender and cell yields. Study observations and caveats: Sequencing used cDNA, and cells with high TCR expression could therefore be over-represented.

Sequencing was performed on naive CD4+ T cells from blood. The sequence was obtained from a woman under 30 in good health.

DNA of the CDR3: TGTGCCAGCATCCGGTCACTAGCGGGCGTACACTACGAGCAGTACTTC. The encoded protein is CASIRSLAGVHYEQYF. V and J are TRBV2 and TRBJ2-7, with TRBD2 matching 9 bases. Looked up from germline, CDR1 is SNHLY and CDR2 is FYNNEI. Germline trimming cut 7 bases from V and 3 bases from J; bases unmatched to any gene: 13. The CDR3 is 16 amino acids.